The sequence of this T cell receptor (beta chain) was determined in a study of vaccination and CD4 T cells after COVID-19. At the level of the study: With eight to ten mild cases and one severe, convalescent patients were SARS-CoV-2 positive by nasal swab PCR. The post-COVID samples were taken a median roughly 96 days after diagnosis, anywhere from 35 to 161. General observations from the study: Median about 86% of reactive clones detected in convalescent patients emerged only post-vaccination. Convalescent patient numbers were relatively low, with no early post-infection timepoints.

Time point of the sample: late sampling 161 to 241 days after vaccination in a few convalescent patients. The treatment here: roughly ten-day PBMC culture with coronavirus spike peptide pools or control peptides (ViraFEST assay). Scientists ran DNA taken from cultured CD4+ T cells through the Oncomine TCR Beta short-read assay for sequencing. TCRdb analysed the PCR reads with MiXCR anew, one entry per CDR3 protein. The table has 20,000 to 25,000 distinct CDR3 sequences, roughly 50% seen once. The germline CDR1 and CDR2 sequences are MNHNS and SASEGT. The CDR3 is 13 residues long. The junction had 3 bases not matched to a gene; V was cut back by 7 bases and J by 2 bases. This clonotype has just a few counts. What it binds is unknown.

This clonotype was obtained from a human donor who had recovered from COVID-19. The rearrangement uses TRBV6-1 and TRBJ2-5, with 8 positions matching TRBD1. The sequencing here drew on CD4+ T cells from blood, cultured in vitro, taken about 7 months after SARS-CoV-2 vaccination. This CDR3 is CASNRQGQETQYF. The CDR3 bases are TGTGCCAGCAACCGACAGGGGCAAGAGACCCAGTACTTC.